Presented here are 30 T cell receptor beta chains from one specimen sequenced in a study of CD8 T cells in Susac syndrome. RNA totalling 0.5 to 1 ug underwent reverse transcription with random hexamers. TCRdb reprocessed the immunoSEQ multiplex PCR reads with MiXCR, giving one entry per CDR3 protein. The data contain 130,000 or so distinct CDR3 sequences, under 95% of them singletons. Sequencing was performed on CD8+ T cells from PBMCs. Receptors were obtained from a human donor with multiple sclerosis.

V gene TRBV27 combines with J gene TRBJ1-4; D not certain. Germline V gene data show CDR1 as MNHEY and CDR2 as SMNVEV (reference sequence). This CDR3 has 14 residues. The V gene lost 2 bases and the J gene lost 3 bases, with 7 bases spanning the gap. The CDR3 protein is CASSLREANEKLFF. DNA of the CDR3: TGTGCCAGCAGTTTAAGGGAGGCTAATGAAAAACTGTTTTTT.

The chain carries TRBV5-1 and TRBJ2-7; D is uncertain. Trimming removed 3 bases at V and 5 bases at J, with 12 bases between. In germline, CDR1 is SGHRS, CDR2 YFSETQ. The CDR3 contains 13 residues. The CDR3 protein is CASSSAGYHEQYF. CDR3 sequence (DNA): TGCGCCAGCAGCTCGGCAGGATACCACGAGCAGTACTTC.

The chain couples TRBV28 to TRBJ2-6; D unclear. Trimming stripped 0 bases from V and 0 bases from J, with 9 bases between. The CDR3 has 17 amino acids. The V gene's germline CDR1 is MDHEN and CDR2 SYDVKM. The CDR3 reads CASSLWASLSGANVLTF. Here the CDR3 DNA reads TGTGCCAGCAGTTTATGGGCCAGCCTCTCTGGGGCCAACGTCCTGACTTTC.

The chain employs TRBV30 and TRBJ2-7; maybe TRBD1 (6 bases). This CDR3 contains 13 residues. V was shortened by 2 bases and J by 1 base, with 9 bases between the two germline ends. Germline V lookup: CDR1 GTSNPN, CDR2 SVGIG (reference sequence). CDR3 DNA sequence: TGTGCCTGGAGTTCTGGACAGTCCTACGAGCAGTACTTC. This gives the protein CAWSSGQSYEQYF.

The CDR3 DNA sequence: TGTGCCAGCAGCTGGACAGCAGATAATGAAAAACTGTTTTTT. It codes for CASSWTADNEKLFF. This chain connects TRBV5-6 to TRBJ1-4; TRBD1 is a possible D gene (6 bases). This CDR3 region has 14 residues. The V gene's germline CDR1 is SGHDT and CDR2 YYEEEE. Trimming stripped 3 bases from V and 4 bases from J, with 10 bases between.

The chain uses TRBV4-3 and TRBJ1-5; maybe TRBD1 (5 bases). CDR1 LGHNA and CDR2 YSLEER come from the germline V gene. V shed 4 bases and J shed 5 bases, with 18 bases lying between them. This CDR3 spans 16 amino acids. The CDR3 protein is CASSPLVGVGDQPQHF. The DNA for the CDR3 is TGCGCCAGCAGCCCGTTGGTAGGGGTAGGGGATCAGCCCCAGCATTTT.

This chain uses TRBV7-7 with TRBJ2-3; 7 bases map to TRBD2. The CDR3 is 14 amino acids. CDR1 is SSHAT and CDR2 is FNYEAQ in the germline V gene (reference sequence). V lost 5 bases and J lost 2; bases outside the gene matches: 4. This chain's CDR3 is CASSPSGNTDTQYF. The CDR3 DNA sequence: TGTGCCAGCAGCCCGAGCGGGAACACAGATACGCAGTATTTT.

To note about this clonotype: The conserved phenylalanine or tryptophan normally closing the CDR3 is absent here, so this likely arose from a read error. The CDR3 DNA is TGTGCCAGCAGTTTAATAGGGGGAGAGACCCAGTACCTC. This codes for CASSLIGGETQYL. J is TRBJ2-5 and V is TRBV27; D possibly corresponds to TRBD1 (6 bases). Germline assignment: CDR1 MNHEY and CDR2 SMNVEV (reference sequence). CDR3 length: 13 amino acids. The V gene lost 2 bases and the J gene lost 4 bases, with 8 bases spanning the gap.

This clonotype has just one count. The V gene is TRBV19, the J gene TRBJ2-4; D perhaps matches TRBD1 (6 bases). This CDR3 is 13 amino acids long. The germline V gene has CDR1 LNHDA and CDR2 SQIVND (reference sequence). V was trimmed by 5 bases and J by 6 bases, leaving 11 bases between them. The CDR3 DNA sequence: TGTGCCAGTAGTGAAGGCAGGGGAAACATTCAGTACTTC. This sequence encodes CASSEGRGNIQYF.

The rearrangement links TRBV12-3 or TRBV12-4 to TRBJ2-1; D may be TRBD2 (5 bases). There are 13 residues in the CDR3. The V end was cut by 3 bases, the J end by 6 bases, with 9 bases between. The CDR3 loop is CASSFGLGNEQFF. The CDR3 DNA reads TGTGCCAGCAGTTTCGGACTTGGCAATGAGCAGTTCTTC.

This chain joins TRBV3-1 and TRBJ2-5, with TRBD2 matching 7 bases. Germline V gene lookup returns CDR1 LGHDT and CDR2 YNNKEL (reference sequence). The CDR3 has 16 residues. V lost 5 bases to trimming and J lost 5 bases; unmatched junction nucleotides: 14. CDR3 in DNA: TGTGCCAGCAGCTTCCCAGCCGCTGTGGGAGGGGAGACCCAGTACTTC. Protein product: CASSFPAAVGGETQYF.

The chain carries TRBV2 and TRBJ2-5, with D perhaps TRBD2 (6 bases). Per the germline V gene, CDR1 is SNHLY and CDR2 is FYNNEI. V lost 6 bases and J lost 2, with 7 bases in between. This CDR3 is built from 12 residues. For the CDR3, the DNA is TGTGCCAGCAGGGAGGGGCAAGAGACCCAGTACTTC. Encoded protein: CASREGQETQYF.

This clonotype was observed once. The junction shows a germline mismatch at one end, possibly a read error. The chain joins TRBV24-1 to TRBJ2-1; 8 nucleotides line up with TRBD2. Germline V CDR1 and CDR2: KGHDR, SFDVKD. This CDR3 is built from 14 residues. The CDR3 region is CATSNLAGGNGQFF. The CDR3 coding sequence is TGTGCCACCAGTAACCTCGCGGGAGGCAATGGGCAGTTCTTC.

The chain joins TRBV30 to TRBJ1-5, with D possibly being TRBD1 (5 bases). V gave up 0 bases and J gave up 2 bases, with 14 bases separating them. Germline V lookup: CDR1 GTSNPN, CDR2 SVGIG (reference sequence). The CDR3 covers 16 residues. The CDR3 nucleotides are TGTGCCTGGAGTGTAGGCGTACGAGGGGGCAATCAGCCCCAGCATTTT. It is translated as CAWSVGVRGGNQPQHF.

The chain has TRBV29-1 and TRBJ1-2; D is possibly TRBD1 (5 bases). The V gene lost 3 bases and the J gene lost 7 bases, with 15 bases spanning the gap. CDR3 length equals 13 residues. Germline CDR1 SQVTM, CDR2 ANQGSEA. CDR3: CSVDGLGGGGYTF. Written as DNA, the CDR3 is TGCAGCGTTGATGGGTTGGGGGGAGGTGGCTACACCTTC.

The CDR3 DNA reads as TGTGCCAGCAGTGAGGGTCTGCCCGGCGATACGCAGTATTTT. Encoded protein: CASSEGLPGDTQYF. V gene TRBV2 combines with J gene TRBJ2-3; no firm D call. Germline CDR1 is SNHLY and CDR2 is FYNNEI. The CDR3 totals 14 residues. V lost 3 bases and J lost 6, with 13 bases in between.

This chain links TRBV7-9 with TRBJ2-7, with D possibly matching TRBD1 (6 bases). This CDR3 comprises 15 residues. CDR1 and CDR2 (germline): SEHNR, FQNEAQ (reference sequence). The germline V and J ends were trimmed by 5 bases and 0 bases, with 14 bases remaining between them. In DNA, the CDR3 is TGTGCCAGCAGCGCGGAACACAGGGACTCCTACGAGCAGTACTTC. It encodes CASSAEHRDSYEQYF. Full variable domain (outside the CDR3, taken from reference TRBV7-9 and TRBJ2-7): DTGVSQNPRHKITKRGQNVTFRCDPISEHNRLYWYRQTLGQGPEFLTYFQNEAQLEKSRLLSDRFSAERPKGSFSTLEIQRTEQGDSAMYLCASSAEHRDSYEQYFGPGTRLTVT.

The chain employs TRBV27 and TRBJ2-1; 10 nucleotides match TRBD2. Germline V gene lookup returns CDR1 MNHEY and CDR2 SMNVEV (reference sequence). The CDR3 is 17 amino acids. J was trimmed by 4 bases and V by 2 bases; bases with no gene match: 8. The CDR3 coding sequence is TGTGCCAGCAGTTTAGGGACTAGCGTAGAAGGGTACAATGAGCAGTTCTTC. Protein: CASSLGTSVEGYNEQFF.

This chain uses TRBV29-1 with TRBJ1-2; D call uncertain. The CDR3 spans 14 residues. Germline assignment: CDR1 SQVTM and CDR2 ANQGSEA. Trimming removed 1 base at V and 7 bases at J, with 16 bases between. CDR3 bases: TGCAGCGTTGAAGGACCGCGGGCCTCCTCTGGCTACACCTTC. This translates into CSVEGPRASSGYTF.

The J gene is TRBJ2-7, the V gene TRBV5-6; 7 bases are shared with TRBD2. This CDR3 region has 17 residues. V trimming: 5 bases; J trimming: 2 bases; junction bases outside the gene matches: 16. Germline V gene data show CDR1 as SGHDT and CDR2 as YYEEEE. The DNA of the CDR3 is TGTGCCAGCAGGCGACTAGCACTCTCGAGTGGGACCTACGAGCAGTACTTC. As protein: CASRRLALSSGTYEQYF.

The CDR3: CAWKYPLCEQFF. The CDR3 DNA is TGTGCCTGGAAATACCCTCTCTGTGAGCAGTTCTTC. The gene calls are TRBV30 and TRBJ2-1; D is unclear. In germline, CDR1 is GTSNPN, CDR2 SVGIG (reference sequence). CDR3 length: 12 amino acids. Trimming shortened V by 4 bases and J by 9 bases, and 13 bases separated the two germline ends.

The chain carries TRBV27 and TRBJ2-7; unclear D gene. The CDR3 is made up of 14 amino acids. Germline V gene data show CDR1 as MNHEY and CDR2 as SMNVEV (reference sequence). Trimming left V 0 bases short and J 0 bases short, with 6 bases between. The chain's CDR3 is CASSLSKSSYEQYF. The CDR3 nucleotides are TGTGCCAGCAGTTTATCGAAGAGCTCCTACGAGCAGTACTTC.

The chain employs TRBV29-1 and TRBJ2-3, with D maybe TRBD1 (6 bases). Germline-derived CDR1 and CDR2 are SQVTM and ANQGSEA. Trimming removed 0 bases at V and 0 bases at J, with 10 bases between. The CDR3 extends over 15 amino acids. The CDR3 region has the DNA TGCAGCGTTGAAGACCCGACAGGTAGCACAGATACGCAGTATTTT. Translated: CSVEDPTGSTDTQYF.

The chain recombines TRBV2 with TRBJ2-1; 8 bases are shared with TRBD2. The V gene's germline CDR1 is SNHLY and CDR2 FYNNEI. The CDR3 has 19 amino acids. Trimming took 7 bases from V and 0 from J; bases not matched to a gene: 17. CDR3 residues: CASTLGGSGSGTSYNEQFF. The DNA for the CDR3 is TGTGCCAGCACCCTGGGGGGGAGCGGGAGCGGCACCTCCTACAATGAGCAGTTCTTC.

This chain links TRBV30 with TRBJ2-7; possibly TRBD2 for D (6 bases). The CDR3 contains 13 residues. V was shortened by 4 bases and J by 5 bases, with 15 bases between the two germline ends. CDR1 and CDR2 (germline): GTSNPN, SVGIG (reference sequence). The CDR3 loop reads CAWNLGGRNEQYF. The CDR3 nucleotides read TGTGCCTGGAACCTAGGAGGGCGGAACGAGCAGTACTTC.

The chain is built from TRBV18 and TRBJ1-5; D gene ambiguous. In germline, CDR1 is KGHSH, CDR2 LQKENI. V was pared by 6 bases and J by 0 bases, with 15 bases between. The CDR3 is 16 residues long. CDR3 protein: CASSLRPRYSNQPQHF. The CDR3 coding sequence is TGTGCCAGCTCCCTCCGCCCTCGGTATAGCAATCAGCCCCAGCATTTT.

J is TRBJ2-3 and V is TRBV5-1; D is undetermined. Germline CDR1 SGHRS, CDR2 YFSETQ. Trimming removed 2 bases at V and 1 base at J, with 8 bases between. The CDR3 covers 14 residues. The DNA for the CDR3 is TGCGCCAGCAGCTTCGTCTTTCGCACAGATACGCAGTATTTT. Protein product: CASSFVFRTDTQYF.

This rearrangement joins TRBV30 to TRBJ1-1; 7 nucleotides match TRBD1. The CDR3 contains 12 residues. V was pared by 3 bases and J by 6 bases, with 4 bases of the junction left unmatched. Germline V CDR1 and CDR2: GTSNPN, SVGIG (reference sequence). The CDR3 bases are TGTGCCTGGAGCCAGGGGGAGGCTGAAGCTTTCTTT. Protein sequence: CAWSQGEAEAFF. The whole variable domain, remainder taken from reference TRBV30 and TRBJ1-1, is SQTIHQWPATLVQPVGSPLSLECTVEGTSNPNLYWYRQAAGRGLQLLFYSVGIGQISSEVPQNLSASRPQDRQFILSSKKLLLSDSGFYLCAWSQGEAEAFFGQGTRLTVV.

J is TRBJ2-7 and V is TRBV27; a possible D gene is TRBD1 (6 bases). CDR1 and CDR2 (germline): MNHEY, SMNVEV (reference sequence). The V end was cut by 5 bases, the J end by 1 base, with 21 bases between. The length of the CDR3 is 17 residues. CDR3 in DNA: TGTGCCAGCAGTCCCCACCGGGCGGACAGCCCTTCCTACGAGCAGTACTTC. Protein sequence: CASSPHRADSPSYEQYF.

The chain couples TRBV20-1 to TRBJ2-1; 7 positions match TRBD2. Germline V gene data show CDR1 as DFQATT and CDR2 as SNEGSKA (reference sequence). This CDR3 spans 16 amino acids. With V trimmed by 3 bases and J by 4 bases, 12 bases remained unmatched. CDR3 bases: TGCAGTGCTAGGGAACGGGCTAGCGGCCCTTACAATGAGCAGTTCTTC. Translated: CSARERASGPYNEQFF.